This T cell receptor (beta chain) was documented in a study of vaccination effects on CD4 cells after COVID-19. Study-wide context: It was two doses of either the BNT162b2 or mRNA-1273 vaccine that participants received.

This clone was found once. The target antigen is unknown. V dropped 4 bases and J dropped 0; count of bases not matched to a gene: 3. This CDR3 contains 15 residues. Per germline, CDR1 SNHLY and CDR2 FYNNEI. The data were produced by immunoSEQ multiplex PCR, yet TCRdb's version contains in-frame clones alone and is incomplete. The sample consists of some 79,000 clones, 70% to 75% of them appearing once. Using viral peptide pools, the ViraFEST assay grew out antigen-specific CD4+ T cells prior to sequencing. The culture ran for 9 to 11 days, and then CD4+ T cells were isolated. The sample was CD4+ T cells from PBMCs cultured with HCoV-229E spike peptides, taken before COVID-19 vaccination. The chain employs TRBV2 and TRBJ2-3; 8 bases line up with TRBD1. This clonotype was obtained from a human donor who received a COVID-19 vaccine. The CDR3 DNA sequence: TGTGCCAGCAGTGGGGGGACAGGTAGCACAGATACGCAGTATTTT. As protein: CASSGGTGSTDTQYF.